Below, one T cell receptor (beta chain) is given with its context. Its antigen is not known. The sample belongs to a study of beta chain features in type 1 diabetes. General observations from the study: Type 1 diabetes patients had TCRB CDR3s that were shorter (moderately but significantly so) in all four CD4+ subsets. Across patients, naive, central memory and Treg TCRB repertoires exhibited apparently greater similarity than was observed across healthy donors.

Expressed TCRB transcripts were sequenced after all isolated RNA was converted to cDNA. The assay was immunoSEQ multiplex PCR, and TCRdb's table has in-frame clones only and misses some. In the table there are 600,000 to 700,000 clones, around 15% of which are singletons. Trimming left V 6 bases short and J 10 bases short, with 10 bases between. There are 11 residues in the CDR3. CDR1 is MNHEY and CDR2 is SVGAGI in the germline V gene. This receptor was taken from a man between 18 and 29 years old with type 1 diabetes. This sequence joins TRBV6-5 and TRBJ2-1; possible D gene TRBD2, 6 bases. The sequencing sample was made of naive CD4+ T cells from blood. The CDR3 here is CASSSTSEQFF. CDR3 DNA: TGTGCCAGCAGCTCCACTAGCGAGCAGTTCTTC.